This TCR beta chain originates from a study of blood T cell repertoires in COVID-19. Looking at the study overall: Samples of COVID-19 (acute and convalescent) were obtained from the United States, Italy and Spain. PBMCs, B-cell-depleted T cells, or T cells provided the cDNA or gDNA that made up the material.

In the authors' workflow: For nucleated cells, counts were estimated from reference gene primer amplification. Sequencing was performed with immunoSEQ multiplex PCR; in TCRdb, only in-frame clones are kept and a portion is missing. The V and J calls and clone size were taken over from that table, and D and trimming were inferred from the DNA. Seen here are a few hundred thousand clones, around 88% observed once, and the top ten hold less than 15%. Per the germline V gene, CDR1 is GTSNPN and CDR2 is SVGIG (reference sequence). V gave up 2 bases and J gave up 3 bases, with 7 bases separating them. The CDR3 has 13 amino acids.

The rearrangement uses TRBV30 and TRBJ2-2; weak D call: TRBD1 (5 bases). This clonotype originated in a woman in her 70s with COVID-19, enrolled during active disease. Sample: peripheral blood. The CDR3 nucleotides are TGTGCCTGGAGTCGCAGGGACACCGGGGAGCTGTTTTTT. Residues: CAWSRRDTGELFF.